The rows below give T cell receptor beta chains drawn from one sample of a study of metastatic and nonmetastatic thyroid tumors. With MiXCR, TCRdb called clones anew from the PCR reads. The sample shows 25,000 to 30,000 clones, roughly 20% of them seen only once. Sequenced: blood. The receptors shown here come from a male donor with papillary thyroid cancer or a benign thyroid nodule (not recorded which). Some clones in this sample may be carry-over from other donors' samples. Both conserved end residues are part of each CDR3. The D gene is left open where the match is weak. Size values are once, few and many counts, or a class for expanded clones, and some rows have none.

CDR3 DNA: TGTGCCAGCAGCTTAGCCGGGGGACAGGGGGCCAGAATAGCTTTCTTT
CDR3 protein: CASSLAGGQGARIAFF
J gene: TRBJ1-1
V gene: TRBV7-8
D gene: TRBD1
clone size: many

CDR3 DNA: TGTGCCAGCAGCTTACAGTCGGTGGGTGGTATGCAGTATTTT
CDR3 protein: CASSLQSVGGMQYF
J gene: TRBJ2-3
V gene: TRBV7-3
D gene: NA
clone size: many

CDR3 DNA: TGCAGTGCTAGAGATTATCTAACTGGAGATTCACCCCTCCACTTT
CDR3 protein: CSARDYLTGDSPLHF
J gene: TRBJ1-6
V gene: TRBV20-1
D gene: NA
clone size: many

CDR3 DNA: TGTGCCAGCAGCTTAGGGACTAGCGGGCAGTATTTT
CDR3 protein: CASSLGTSGQYF
J gene: TRBJ2-3
V gene: TRBV11-3
D gene: TRBD2
clone size: NA

CDR3 DNA: TGTGCCAGCACACAGGTCAATCAGCCCCAGCATTTT
CDR3 protein: CASTQVNQPQHF
J gene: TRBJ1-5
V gene: TRBV6-1
D gene: NA
clone size: many

CDR3 DNA: TGTGCCACCAGTGATTTACGCTCTGGGGCCAACGTCCTGACTTTC
CDR3 protein: CATSDLRSGANVLTF
J gene: TRBJ2-6
V gene: TRBV24-1
D gene: NA
clone size: many

CDR3 DNA: TGTGCCACCAGCCCCCCAGGATCCTACTACAATGAGCAGTTCTTC
CDR3 protein: CATSPPGSYYNEQFF
J gene: TRBJ2-1
V gene: TRBV15
D gene: NA
clone size: many

CDR3 DNA: TGTGCCAGCAGCTTAGGGACAGCTTTTCCCTACGAGCAGTACTTC
CDR3 protein: CASSLGTAFPYEQYF
J gene: TRBJ2-7
V gene: TRBV13
D gene: NA
clone size: many

CDR3 DNA: TGTGCCAGCAGCTCCAGACTAGCGGCAATCTCTGGGGCCAACGTCCTGACTTTC
CDR3 protein: CASSSRLAAISGANVLTF
J gene: TRBJ2-6
V gene: TRBV5-4
D gene: TRBD2
clone size: many

CDR3 DNA: TGTGCCAGCTCACCCGGGACAGGGGTCACCGGGGAGCTGTTTTTT
CDR3 protein: CASSPGTGVTGELFF
J gene: TRBJ2-2
V gene: TRBV18
D gene: TRBD1
clone size: many

CDR3 DNA: TGCGCCAGCAGCTTTACGGGACAGCAATACGAGCAGTACTTC
CDR3 protein: CASSFTGQQYEQYF
J gene: TRBJ2-7
V gene: TRBV5-1
D gene: TRBD1
clone size: many

CDR3 DNA: TGCAGTGCTAGAGTTTTTGTAGCGGAAGAGACCCAGTACTTC
CDR3 protein: CSARVFVAEETQYF
J gene: TRBJ2-5
V gene: TRBV20-1
D gene: NA
clone size: many

CDR3 DNA: TGTGCCACCAGTGATTCCCTTCAGGGACGGGTGAATGAGCAGTTCTTC
CDR3 protein: CATSDSLQGRVNEQFF
J gene: TRBJ2-1
V gene: TRBV24-1
D gene: NA
clone size: many

CDR3 DNA: TGTGCCAGCAGTGTGCGGAGAGCGTACGAGCAGTACTTC
CDR3 protein: CASSVRRAYEQYF
J gene: TRBJ2-7
V gene: TRBV6-1
D gene: NA
clone size: NA

CDR3 DNA: TGTGCCAGCAGCGCCGGGACAGCAGACTACGAGCAGTACTTC
CDR3 protein: CASSAGTADYEQYF
J gene: TRBJ2-7
V gene: TRBV9
D gene: TRBD1
clone size: NA

CDR3 DNA: TGTTCGAGAAGAGGGACAGGGAAATGGCCCCAGCATTTT
CDR3 protein: CSRRGTGKWPQHF
J gene: TRBJ1-5
V gene: TRBV6-1
D gene: TRBD1
clone size: NA

CDR3 DNA: TGTGCCAGCAGTGAAGCGGGTGGGACAGGGGGAGAAAAACTGTTTTTT
CDR3 protein: CASSEAGGTGGEKLFF
J gene: TRBJ1-4
V gene: TRBV6-1
D gene: TRBD1
clone size: many